What follows are 19 T cell receptor beta chains derived from one specimen sequenced in a study of blood T cell repertoires in COVID-19. Data came from immunoSEQ multiplex PCR; TCRdb stores just in-frame clones and leaves some out. The profile shows about 380,000 clones, roughly 86% of them singletons. Sequencing input: peripheral blood. The receptors were gathered from a human donor with acute or convalescent COVID-19. The donor label of this sample is uncertain.

V and J are TRBV10-2 and TRBJ2-2; a possible D gene is TRBD2 (6 bases). V lost 6 bases to trimming and J lost 1 base, with 15 bases between them. Germline lookup yields CDR1 WSHSY and CDR2 SAAADI. The CDR3 runs 16 residues. The CDR3 loop reads CASSRPGLLNTGELFF. The CDR3 DNA is TGCGCCAGCAGCAGACCGGGACTCCTGAACACCGGGGAGCTGTTTTTT.

The chain links TRBV18 to TRBJ1-1; D possibly corresponds to TRBD1 (6 bases). This CDR3 has 16 residues. Germline lookup yields CDR1 KGHSH and CDR2 LQKENI. V was clipped by 10 bases and J by 5 bases, with 26 bases between them. CDR3 in DNA: TGTGCCACGAAGGACAGCGGGAATGGGGATTGGACTGAAGCTTTCTTT. This codes for CATKDSGNGDWTEAFF.

In its sample, this clone was seen a few times. The CDR3 protein is CASKGDRQPQHF. The CDR3 DNA reads as TGTGCCAGCAAGGGGGATCGGCAGCCCCAGCATTTT. This chain links TRBV2 with TRBJ1-5, with D possibly being TRBD1 (6 bases). The germline V and J ends were trimmed by 7 bases and 7 bases, with 11 bases remaining between them. Germline V lookup: CDR1 SNHLY, CDR2 FYNNEI. The CDR3 runs to 12 residues.

The chain recombines TRBV11-2 with TRBJ2-2, with D perhaps matching TRBD2 (6 bases). This CDR3 is 15 amino acids long. CDR1 SGHAT and CDR2 FQNNGV come from the germline V gene. V lost 8 bases and J lost 2, with 15 bases in between. Here the CDR3 reads CASARGLLNTGELFF. For the CDR3, the DNA is TGTGCCAGCGCAAGGGGACTTCTAAACACCGGGGAGCTGTTTTTT.

The CDR3 loop reads CATSDVDREANYGYTF. CDR3 in DNA: TGTGCCACCAGTGATGTGGACAGAGAAGCTAACTATGGCTACACCTTC. The chain employs TRBV24-1 and TRBJ1-2; D possibly corresponds to TRBD1 (6 bases). The length of the CDR3 is 16 residues. V dropped 3 bases and J dropped 0 bases, with 13 bases sitting between them. Germline CDR1 KGHDR, CDR2 SFDVKD.

The V call is TRBV21-1, the J call TRBJ1-2; TRBD1, the D gene given by the table, was not confirmed from the DNA. TRBV21-1 has pseudogene status. This CDR3 comprises 15 residues. The CDR3 spells CASSIRDRVPYGYTF. CDR3 nucleotide sequence: TGTGCCAGCAGCATACGGGACAGGGTACCCTATGGCTACACCTTC.

The genes are TRBV11-2 and TRBJ2-1, with 7 bases fitting TRBD2. The germline V gene encodes CDR1 SGHAT and CDR2 FQNNGV. The CDR3 is 14 residues long. V was pared by 5 bases and J by 6 bases, with 7 bases of the junction left unmatched. DNA for the CDR3: TGTGCCAGCAGCGTCCCCACTAGCGCCAATGAGCAGTTCTTC. It is translated as CASSVPTSANEQFF.

CDR3 in DNA: TGCGCCAGCAGCGCCGGGACAGGGGGCTACGAGCAGTACTTC. It codes for CASSAGTGGYEQYF. The J gene is TRBJ2-7, the V gene TRBV5-1, with 11 bases fitting TRBD1. The CDR3 runs to 14 residues. With 4 bases clipped from V and 3 bases from J, the junction kept 3 bases outside the gene matches. Germline V gene lookup returns CDR1 SGHRS and CDR2 YFSETQ.

This rearrangement joins TRBV7-8 to TRBJ2-1, with D hard to call. This CDR3 comprises 11 residues. The germline V and J ends were trimmed by 6 bases and 8 bases, with 8 bases remaining between them. Looked up from germline, CDR1 is SGHVS and CDR2 is FQNEAQ. The CDR3 loop is CASRSSDEQFF. The DNA for the CDR3 is TGTGCCAGCAGGTCTTCGGATGAGCAGTTCTTC.

The V call is TRBV27, the J call TRBJ2-7; D may be TRBD2 (5 bases). The CDR3 contains 16 residues. Germline V gives CDR1 MNHEY, CDR2 SMNVEV (reference sequence). V dropped 6 bases and J dropped 3 bases, with 21 bases sitting between them. CDR3 DNA sequence: TGTGCCAGCAGACCCACCCTAGGCGACGGGGACTACGAGCAGTACTTC. It encodes CASRPTLGDGDYEQYF.

The V gene is TRBV3-1 (or the pseudogene TRBV3-2), the J gene TRBJ1-4; perhaps TRBD1 as D (6 bases). This CDR3 comprises 16 residues. V was shortened by 1 base and J by 1 base, with 10 bases between the two germline ends. Germline V gives CDR1 LGHDT, CDR2 YNNKEL (reference sequence). The CDR3 bases are TGTGCCAGCAGCCAAGCTATGACAGGAACTAATGAAAAACTGTTTTTT. Its protein is CASSQAMTGTNEKLFF.

The chain links TRBV28 to TRBJ1-4; D might be TRBD1 (6 bases). The CDR3 totals 15 residues. Germline CDR1 MDHEN, CDR2 SYDVKM. Trimming removed 1 base at V and 4 bases at J, with 10 bases between. The CDR3 spells CASSLSGVGNEKLFF. CDR3 in DNA: TGTGCCAGCAGTTTATCAGGGGTGGGTAATGAAAAACTGTTTTTT.

CDR3 coding DNA: TGTGCCAGCAGTCCCCGGGGTACTGAAGCTTTCTTT. It is translated as CASSPRGTEAFF. V is TRBV12-3 or TRBV12-4 and J is TRBJ1-1; D gene ambiguous. CDR3 length: 12 amino acids. V shed 5 bases and J shed 5 bases, with 9 bases lying between them.

CDR3 sequence: CAWSPTRYEQYF. CDR3 coding DNA: TGTGCCTGGAGCCCGACTAGATACGAGCAGTACTTC. This chain joins TRBV30 and TRBJ2-7; D might be TRBD2 (6 bases). Trimming removed 3 bases at V and 4 bases at J, with 10 bases between. The CDR3 contains 12 residues. CDR1 is GTSNPN, CDR2 SVGIG, per germline (reference sequence). The entire variable domain, with the rest obtained from reference TRBV30 and TRBJ2-7, is as follows: SQTIHQWPATLVQPVGSPLSLECTVEGTSNPNLYWYRQAAGRGLQLLFYSVGIGQISSEVPQNLSASRPQDRQFILSSKKLLLSDSGFYLCAWSPTRYEQYFGPGTRLTVT.

The gene calls are TRBV7-7 and TRBJ2-5, with 7 bases identical to TRBD1. The ends lost 5 bases at V and 4 bases at J; junction bases unmatched: 4. Germline lookup yields CDR1 SSHAT and CDR2 FNYEAQ (reference sequence). CDR3 length equals 13 residues. The CDR3 DNA follows: TGTGCCAGCAGCCGAACAGGGGTAGAGACCCAGTACTTC. It yields the protein CASSRTGVETQYF.

This chain joins TRBV6-4 and TRBJ1-2; 7 bases agree with TRBD1. V shed 5 bases and J 6 bases; nucleotides not matched to a gene: 18. The CDR3 contains 17 residues. The germline gives CDR1 MRHNA, CDR2 SNTAGT. CDR3 sequence reads: CASSPPPDRVLRNGYTF. CDR3 DNA sequence: TGTGCCAGCAGTCCCCCTCCCGACAGGGTTCTCCGAAATGGCTACACCTTC.

This clone appeared once. The chain is built from TRBV2 and TRBJ1-1; perhaps TRBD1 as D (5 bases). The V and J ends lost 4 bases and 10 bases respectively, with 16 bases between them. The CDR3 contains 13 residues. Germline V gene lookup returns CDR1 SNHLY and CDR2 FYNNEI. CDR3 nucleotides: TGTGCCAGCAGTGTTCAGGGATTGATTGGAGCTTTCTTT. This gives the protein CASSVQGLIGAFF.

The chain employs TRBV28 and TRBJ2-7, with D possibly being TRBD2 (5 bases). The CDR3 sequence is 13 residues long. Trimming cost V 3 bases and J 2 bases, with 8 bases left between them. CDR1 and CDR2 from the germline V gene are MDHEN and SYDVKM. DNA of the CDR3: TGTGCCAGCAGTTTCGCGGGCGCCTACGAGCAGTACTTC. Its protein product is CASSFAGAYEQYF.

The chain uses TRBV3-1 (or the pseudogene TRBV3-2) and TRBJ1-3; D not resolved. Germline lookup yields CDR1 LGHDT and CDR2 YNNKEL (reference sequence). This CDR3 region has 15 residues. V was trimmed by 2 bases and J by 0 bases, leaving 8 bases between them. In nucleotides, the CDR3 is TGTGCCAGCAGCCAATACCAGATCTCTGGAAACACCATATATTTT. Protein product: CASSQYQISGNTIYF.